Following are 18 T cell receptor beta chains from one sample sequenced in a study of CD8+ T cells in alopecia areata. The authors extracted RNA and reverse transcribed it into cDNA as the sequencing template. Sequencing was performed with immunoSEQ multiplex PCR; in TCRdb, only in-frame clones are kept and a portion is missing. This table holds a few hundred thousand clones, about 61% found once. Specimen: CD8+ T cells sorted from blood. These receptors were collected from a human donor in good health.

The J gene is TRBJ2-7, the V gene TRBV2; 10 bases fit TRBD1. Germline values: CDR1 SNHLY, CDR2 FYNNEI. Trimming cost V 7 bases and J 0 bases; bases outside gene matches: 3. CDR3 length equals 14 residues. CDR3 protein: CASIGTGDSYEQYF. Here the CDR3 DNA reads TGTGCCAGCATCGGGACAGGGGACTCCTACGAGCAGTACTTC.

CDR3 sequence (DNA): TGCAGCGTTGATGGGCAGGGGCCCAAGAATGAGCAGTTCTTC. Encoded protein: CSVDGQGPKNEQFF. This chain uses TRBV29-1 with TRBJ2-1; TRBD1 might be the D (6 bases). CDR1 SQVTM and CDR2 ANQGSEA come from the germline V gene. This CDR3 has 14 residues. The V end was cut by 3 bases, the J end by 7 bases, with 16 bases between.

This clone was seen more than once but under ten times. The CDR3 protein is CSVLAPGQGRDEQFF. CDR3 sequence (DNA): TGCAGCGTCTTAGCCCCGGGACAGGGGAGGGATGAGCAGTTCTTC. The chain recombines TRBV29-1 with TRBJ2-1, with 10 bases lining up with TRBD1. Trimming at V came to 6 bases and at J to 8 bases, leaving 13 bases not matched to a gene. In germline, CDR1 is SQVTM, CDR2 ANQGSEA. This CDR3 has 15 residues.

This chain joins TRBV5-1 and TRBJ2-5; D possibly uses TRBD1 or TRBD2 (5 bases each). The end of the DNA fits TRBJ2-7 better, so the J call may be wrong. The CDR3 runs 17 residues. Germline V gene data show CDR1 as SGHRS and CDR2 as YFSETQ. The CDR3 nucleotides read TGCGCCAGCAGCTTGGTTCCCTGGGACCAAGGGGCCCACGAGCAGTACTTC. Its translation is CASSLVPWDQGAHEQYF.

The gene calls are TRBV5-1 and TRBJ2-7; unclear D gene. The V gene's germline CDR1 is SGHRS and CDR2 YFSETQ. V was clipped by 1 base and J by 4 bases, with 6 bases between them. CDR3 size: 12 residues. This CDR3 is CASSLSEYEQYF. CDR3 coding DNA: TGCGCCAGCAGCTTGTCGGAGTACGAGCAGTACTTC.

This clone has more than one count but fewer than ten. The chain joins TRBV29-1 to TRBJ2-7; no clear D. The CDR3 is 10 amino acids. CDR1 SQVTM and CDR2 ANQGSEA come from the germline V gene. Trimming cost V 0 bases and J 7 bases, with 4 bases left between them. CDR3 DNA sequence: TGCAGCGTTGAAGATCTGGAGCAGTACTTC. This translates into CSVEDLEQYF.

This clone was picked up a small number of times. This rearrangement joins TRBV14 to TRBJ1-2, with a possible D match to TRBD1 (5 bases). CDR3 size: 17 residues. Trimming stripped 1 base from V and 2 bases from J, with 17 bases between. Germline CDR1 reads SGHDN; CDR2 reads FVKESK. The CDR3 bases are TGTGCCAGCAGCCAAGGTCACGTGCGACAGAACAACTATGGCTACACCTTC. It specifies CASSQGHVRQNNYGYTF.

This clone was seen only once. The CDR3, as DNA: TGCGCCAGCAGATTCACTGACAGGGACCCTGCCTCTGGGGCCAACGTCCTGACTTTC. Its translation is CASRFTDRDPASGANVLTF. The chain couples TRBV4-1 to TRBJ2-6; TRBD1 aligns across 7 bases. CDR3 length: 19 amino acids. Germline loops: CDR1 MGHRA, CDR2 YSYEKL. V lost 6 bases and J lost 0; bases outside the gene matches: 14.

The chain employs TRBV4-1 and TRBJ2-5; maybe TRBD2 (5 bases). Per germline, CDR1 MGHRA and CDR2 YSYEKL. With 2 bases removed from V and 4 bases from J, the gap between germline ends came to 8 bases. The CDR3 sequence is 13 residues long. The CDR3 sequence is CASSQSRGETQYF. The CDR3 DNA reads TGCGCCAGCAGCCAATCCCGGGGAGAGACCCAGTACTTC.

The CDR3 protein is CASSVRSVWGSLNEQFF. Here the CDR3 DNA reads TGTGCCAGTAGTGTCCGAAGTGTGTGGGGGTCCCTCAATGAGCAGTTCTTC. J is TRBJ2-1 and V is TRBV19, with D possibly called TRBD1 or TRBD2 (5 bases each). V was cut by 5 bases and J by 6 bases, with 23 bases left in between. The CDR3 consists of 17 residues. Germline values: CDR1 LNHDA, CDR2 SQIVND (reference sequence).

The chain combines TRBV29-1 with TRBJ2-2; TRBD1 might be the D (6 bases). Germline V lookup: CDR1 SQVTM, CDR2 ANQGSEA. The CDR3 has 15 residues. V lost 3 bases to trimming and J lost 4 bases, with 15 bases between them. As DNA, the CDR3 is TGCAGCGTTGAGAGGGACAAAAGAAGCACCGGGGAGCTGTTTTTT. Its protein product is CSVERDKRSTGELFF.

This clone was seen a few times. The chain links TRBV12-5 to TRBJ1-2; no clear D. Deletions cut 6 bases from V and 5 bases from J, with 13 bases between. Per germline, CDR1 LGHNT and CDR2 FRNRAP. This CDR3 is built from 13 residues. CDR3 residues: CASGPGPAYGYTF. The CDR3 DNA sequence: TGTGCTAGTGGACCCGGGCCCGCGTATGGCTACACCTTC.

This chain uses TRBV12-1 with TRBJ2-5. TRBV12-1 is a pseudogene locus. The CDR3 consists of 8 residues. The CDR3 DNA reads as TGTGCCAGCAGATGGGGGTACTTC. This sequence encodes CASRWGYF.

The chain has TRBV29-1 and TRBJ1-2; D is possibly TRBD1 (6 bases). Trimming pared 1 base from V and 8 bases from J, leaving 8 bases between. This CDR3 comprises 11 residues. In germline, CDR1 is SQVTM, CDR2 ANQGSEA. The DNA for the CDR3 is TGCAGCGTTGAAGGAGGGGGAGGCTACACCTTC. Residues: CSVEGGGGYTF.

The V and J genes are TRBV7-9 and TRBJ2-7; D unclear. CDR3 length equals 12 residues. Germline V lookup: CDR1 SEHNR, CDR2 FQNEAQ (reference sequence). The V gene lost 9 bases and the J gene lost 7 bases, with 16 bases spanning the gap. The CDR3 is CASAPGVREQYF. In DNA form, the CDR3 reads TGTGCCAGTGCCCCCGGTGTGCGGGAGCAGTACTTC.

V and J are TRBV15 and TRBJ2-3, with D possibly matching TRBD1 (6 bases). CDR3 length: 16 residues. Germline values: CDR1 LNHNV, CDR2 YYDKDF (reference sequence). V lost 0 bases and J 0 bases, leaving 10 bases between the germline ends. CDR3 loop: CATSRDGQGSTDTQYF. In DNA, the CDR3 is TGTGCCACCAGCAGAGATGGGCAGGGGAGCACAGATACGCAGTATTTT.

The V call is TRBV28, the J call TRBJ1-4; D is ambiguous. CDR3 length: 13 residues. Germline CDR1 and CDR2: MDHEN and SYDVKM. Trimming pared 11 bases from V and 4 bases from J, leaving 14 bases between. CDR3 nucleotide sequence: TGTGCCTGTGCGGAGCGTCGTAATGAAAAACTGTTTTTT. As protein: CACAERRNEKLFF.

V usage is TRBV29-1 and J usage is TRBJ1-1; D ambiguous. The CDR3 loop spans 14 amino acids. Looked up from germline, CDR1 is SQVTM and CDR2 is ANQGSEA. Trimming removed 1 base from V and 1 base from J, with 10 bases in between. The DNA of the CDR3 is TGCAGCGTTGAAGGTCAGGACCCGAACACTGAAGCTTTCTTT. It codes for CSVEGQDPNTEAFF.